Listed below are T cell receptor beta chains from one sample, sequenced in a study of cytomegalovirus exposure and HLA in healthy donors. Assay used: immunoSEQ multiplex PCR; TCRdb lists only in-frame clones, some missing. The repertoire consists of around 95,000 clones, with 85% occurring once and the leading ten covering 20%. The sample taken for sequencing was PBMCs. These receptors were taken from a man aged 18 to 30 in good health and CMV-seropositive. CDR3s include the opening cysteine and the closing phenylalanine or tryptophan. Fields, in order: clone size, V gene, J gene, D gene, CDR3 DNA, CDR3 protein. D genes are given only for firm matches. Only some rows state a clone size, as once, few, many or a class for expanded clones.

NA	TRBV28	TRBJ2-1	NA	TGTGCCAGCAGTTCCCCTGATGGCAGGAATGAGCAGTTCTTC	CASSSPDGRNEQFF
NA	TRBV28	TRBJ2-2	NA	TGTGCCAGCAAGGGGTTTTGGGGCTCCGGGGAGCTGTTTTTT	CASKGFWGSGELFF
NA	TRBV9	TRBJ2-2	TRBD2	TGTGCCAGCAGCCCGGGACTAGCGGGAGAGAACACCGGGGAGCTGTTTTTT	CASSPGLAGENTGELFF
NA	TRBV5-1	TRBJ2-2	NA	TGCGCCAGCAGCTTGTCAGGGGCCACCGATGGTATCGGGGAGCTGTTTTTT	CASSLSGATDGIGELFF
NA	TRBV18	TRBJ2-1	TRBD2	TGTGCCAGCTCACCCCCAGGGCTAGCGGGAGGCTACAATGAGCAGTTCTTC	CASSPPGLAGGYNEQFF
NA	TRBV19	TRBJ2-7	NA	TGTGCCAGTAGCCGGAGGGACTCCTACGAGCAGTACTTC	CASSRRDSYEQYF
NA	TRBV6-1	TRBJ2-3	TRBD2	TGTGCCAGCAATCGACGGGGGGAGAGCACAGATACGCAGTATTTT	CASNRRGESTDTQYF
NA	TRBV29-1	TRBJ2-6	NA	TGCAGCGTTGAACTTACAGGGAGAAACTCTGGGGCCAACGTCCTGACTTTC	CSVELTGRNSGANVLTF
NA	TRBV30	TRBJ2-7	NA	TGTGCCTGGAGTGTAGGAGGGAACGAGCAGTACTTC	CAWSVGGNEQYF
NA	TRBV6-1	TRBJ2-1	TRBD2	TGTGCCAGCAGTTCCGGACTAGCGGGAGGGAATGAGCAGTTCTTC	CASSSGLAGGNEQFF
NA	TRBV28	TRBJ2-2	NA	TGTGCCAGCAGTCGGGACACTGACACCGGGGAGCTGTTTTTT	CASSRDTDTGELFF
NA	TRBV30	TRBJ2-7	NA	TGTGCCTGGAGTGCGGGGGCGGGAGATGACGAGCAGTACTTC	CAWSAGAGDDEQYF
NA	TRBV28	TRBJ1-1	NA	TGTGCCAGCAGCCGCGCAGGGCAGACCAACACTGAAGCTTTCTTT	CASSRAGQTNTEAFF
NA	TRBV29-1	TRBJ2-7	TRBD1	TGCAGCGTCGAGGACAGGATCTACGAGCAGTACTTC	CSVEDRIYEQYF
NA	TRBV18	TRBJ1-5	NA	TGTGCCAGCTCACCATTTAACAGGAGAGAGGGCAATCAGCCCCAGCATTTT	CASSPFNRREGNQPQHF
NA	TRBV7-8	TRBJ2-5	TRBD2	TGTGCCAGCAGCCCGGCCCTCTCGGGGGGGGAGACCCAGTACTTC	CASSPALSGGETQYF
NA	TRBV28	TRBJ2-4	TRBD1	TGTGCCAGCAGTTTCCCGACCCCTACAGGGGCTCGATACTTC	CASSFPTPTGARYF
NA	TRBV2	TRBJ2-4	NA	TGTGCCAGCAGGGGACTAGCCAAAAACATTCAGTACTTC	CASRGLAKNIQYF
NA	TRBV23-1	TRBJ2-7	TRBD2	TGCGCCACCCCGGAGGCGGGAGCCTACGAGCAGTACTTC	CATPEAGAYEQYF
once	TRBV27	TRBJ2-3	TRBD1	TGTGCCAGCAGACCCACCGCCGGGACAGGGCCAACAGATACGCAGTATTTT	CASRPTAGTGPTDTQYF
NA	TRBV18	TRBJ1-1	NA	TGTGCCAGCTCACCAATGGTAGAGATCATGAACACTGAAGCTTTCTTT	CASSPMVEIMNTEAFF
NA	TRBV6-5	TRBJ1-2	TRBD1	TGTGCCAGCAGTTCAGGGACAGCTAACTATGGCTACACCTTC	CASSSGTANYGYTF